This T cell receptor beta chain was identified in a study of T cell responses to AZD1222 COVID-19 vaccine. Clones were read by immunoSEQ multiplex PCR, and TCRdb kept only the in-frame ones, dropping some. Among about 200,000 clones listed, approximately 95% were seen once. This CDR3 is 13 amino acids long. Germline assignment: CDR1 LNHDA and CDR2 SQIVND (reference sequence). V was clipped by 6 bases and J by 7 bases, with 13 bases between them. Study observations and caveats: The study reported that nearly half of spike-specific TCRs target unmutated variant regions. The repertoires were collected only after the peak T cell response. Donor demographics were predominantly white British with a female majority; clonal diversity may be underestimated.

On this clone: Its cognate antigen is unknown.

The sample here was peripheral blood, taken 28 days after the second AZD1222 dose. This receptor was identified in an adult who received the AZD1222 COVID-19 vaccine. This sequence joins TRBV19 and TRBJ1-5; D is possibly TRBD1 (6 bases). The CDR3 is CASRGARFQPQHF. The CDR3 DNA sequence: TGTGCCAGTAGGGGGGCCAGGTTCCAGCCCCAGCATTTT.